This TCR beta chain was recovered during a study of blood T cells in healthy people across ages. Donors ranged from roughly 6 to 95 years old and were healthy Caucasians in Russia. Every sample gave at least 5 micrograms of total RNA when it was extracted. Broader study findings: Diversity was higher, and naive CD4+ cells more numerous, in long-lived donors than in aged donors.

A second PCR, run for about 6 to 12 cycles, used a sample-barcoded 5' primer plus a J-beta primer mix. The authors tagged each cDNA molecule using a template-switch adaptor with 12 random nucleotides. TCRdb re-called the 5' RACE reads with MiXCR, one entry per CDR3 protein. The table lists about 970,000 distinct CDR3 sequences, roughly 51% of them singletons. Germline-derived CDR1 and CDR2 are DFQATT and SNEGSKA (reference sequence). Trimming stripped 3 bases from V and 3 bases from J, with 15 bases between. This CDR3 comprises 14 residues. On this clonotype: The antigen is undetermined.

This chain joins TRBV20-1 and TRBJ2-7; weak D call: TRBD2 (6 bases). This clonotype was obtained from an older woman in good health. The sequenced sample was blood. CDR3 nucleotides: TGCAGTGCTAGGGTTCTAGCGAGTAACTACGAGCAGTACTTC. Protein product: CSARVLASNYEQYF.